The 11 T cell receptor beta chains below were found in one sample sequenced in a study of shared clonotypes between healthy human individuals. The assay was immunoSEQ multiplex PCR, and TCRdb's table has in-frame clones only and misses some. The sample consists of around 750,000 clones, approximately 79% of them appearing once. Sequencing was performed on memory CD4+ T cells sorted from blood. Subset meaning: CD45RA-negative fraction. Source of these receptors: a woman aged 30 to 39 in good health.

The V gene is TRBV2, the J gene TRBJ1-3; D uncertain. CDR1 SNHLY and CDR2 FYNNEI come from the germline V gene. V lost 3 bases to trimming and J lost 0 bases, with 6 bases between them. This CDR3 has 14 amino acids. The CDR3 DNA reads TGTGCCAGCAGTGAGTCAGTCTCTGGAAACACCATATATTTT. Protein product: CASSESVSGNTIYF.

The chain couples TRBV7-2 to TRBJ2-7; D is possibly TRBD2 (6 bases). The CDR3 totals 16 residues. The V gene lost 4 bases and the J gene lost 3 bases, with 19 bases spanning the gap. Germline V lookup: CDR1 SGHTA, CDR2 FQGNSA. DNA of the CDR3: TGTGCCAGCAGCTCAGTAATGGGGGACTCGGGCTACGAGCAGTACTTC. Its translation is CASSSVMGDSGYEQYF.

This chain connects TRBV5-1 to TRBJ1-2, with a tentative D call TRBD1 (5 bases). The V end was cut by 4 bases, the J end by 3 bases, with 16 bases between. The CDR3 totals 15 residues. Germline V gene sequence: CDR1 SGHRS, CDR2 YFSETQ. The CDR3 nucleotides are TGCGCCAGCAGCCTTTTTGACAGACATGACTATGGCTACACCTTC. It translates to CASSLFDRHDYGYTF. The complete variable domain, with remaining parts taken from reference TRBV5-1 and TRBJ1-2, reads KAGVTQTPRYLIKTRGQQVTLSCSPISGHRSVSWYQQTPGQGLQFLFEYFSETQRNKGNFPGRFSGRQFSNSRSEMNVSTLELGDSALYLCASSLFDRHDYGYTFGSGTRLTVV.

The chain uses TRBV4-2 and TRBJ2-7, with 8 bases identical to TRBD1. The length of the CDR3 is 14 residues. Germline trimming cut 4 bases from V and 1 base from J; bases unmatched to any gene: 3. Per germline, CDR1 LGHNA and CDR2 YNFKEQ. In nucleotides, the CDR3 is TGTGCCAGCAGCCTGACAGGGGTATCCTACGAGCAGTACTTC. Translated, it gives CASSLTGVSYEQYF.

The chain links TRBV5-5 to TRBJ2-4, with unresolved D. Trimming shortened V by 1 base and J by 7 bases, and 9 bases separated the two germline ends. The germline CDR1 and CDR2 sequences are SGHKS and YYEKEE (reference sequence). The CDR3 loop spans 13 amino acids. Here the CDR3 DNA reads TGTGCCAGCAGCTTGTCTCCCGGTAACATTCAGTACTTC. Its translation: CASSLSPGNIQYF. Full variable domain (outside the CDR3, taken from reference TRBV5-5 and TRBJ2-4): DAGVTQSPTHLIKTRGQQVTLRCSPISGHKSVSWYQQVLGQGPQFIFQYYEKEERGRGNFPDRFSARQFPNYSSELNVNALLLGDSALYLCASSLSPGNIQYFGAGTRLSVL.

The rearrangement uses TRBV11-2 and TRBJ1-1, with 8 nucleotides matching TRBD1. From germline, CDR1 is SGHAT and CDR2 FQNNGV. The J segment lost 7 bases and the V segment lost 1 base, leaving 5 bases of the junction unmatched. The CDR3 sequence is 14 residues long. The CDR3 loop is CASSLADGQGEAFF. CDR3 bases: TGTGCCAGCAGCTTAGCCGACGGACAGGGTGAAGCTTTCTTT.

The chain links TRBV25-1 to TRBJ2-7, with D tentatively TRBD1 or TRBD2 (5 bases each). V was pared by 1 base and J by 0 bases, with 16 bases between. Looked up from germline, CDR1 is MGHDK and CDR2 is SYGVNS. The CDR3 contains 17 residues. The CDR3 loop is CASSEFAGRGSSYEQYF. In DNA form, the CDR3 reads TGTGCCAGCAGTGAATTTGCAGGGCGAGGGAGCTCCTACGAGCAGTACTTC.

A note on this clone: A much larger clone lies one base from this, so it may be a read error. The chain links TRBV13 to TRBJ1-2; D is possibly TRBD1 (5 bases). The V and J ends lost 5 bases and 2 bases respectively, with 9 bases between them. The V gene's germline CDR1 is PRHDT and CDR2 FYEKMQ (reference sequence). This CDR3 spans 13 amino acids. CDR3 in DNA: TGTGCCAGCAGCCCGGGACGGAACTATGGCTACACCTTC. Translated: CASSPGRNYGYTF.

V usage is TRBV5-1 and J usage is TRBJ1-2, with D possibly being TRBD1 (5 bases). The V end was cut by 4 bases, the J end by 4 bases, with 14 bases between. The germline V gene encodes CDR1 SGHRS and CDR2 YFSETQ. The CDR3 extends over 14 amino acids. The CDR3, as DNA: TGCGCCAGCAGCGAAGGGACGGCGGTCTATGGCTACACCTTC. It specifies CASSEGTAVYGYTF.

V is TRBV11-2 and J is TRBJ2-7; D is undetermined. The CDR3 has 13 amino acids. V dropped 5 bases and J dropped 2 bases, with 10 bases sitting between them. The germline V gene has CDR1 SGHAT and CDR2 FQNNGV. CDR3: CASSQDPPYEQYF. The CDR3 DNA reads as TGTGCCAGCAGCCAAGATCCTCCCTACGAGCAGTACTTC.

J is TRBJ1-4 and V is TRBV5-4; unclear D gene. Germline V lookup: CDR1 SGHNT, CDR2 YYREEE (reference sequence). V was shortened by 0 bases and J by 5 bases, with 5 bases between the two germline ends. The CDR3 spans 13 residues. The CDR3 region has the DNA TGTGCCAGCAGCTTGGAAAGCAATGAAAAACTGTTTTTT. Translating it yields CASSLESNEKLFF. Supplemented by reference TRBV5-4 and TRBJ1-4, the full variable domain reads ETGVTQSPTHLIKTRGQQVTLRCSSQSGHNTVSWYQQALGQGPQFIFQYYREEENGRGNFPPRFSGLQFPNYSSELNVNALELDDSALYLCASSLESNEKLFFGSGTQLSVL.